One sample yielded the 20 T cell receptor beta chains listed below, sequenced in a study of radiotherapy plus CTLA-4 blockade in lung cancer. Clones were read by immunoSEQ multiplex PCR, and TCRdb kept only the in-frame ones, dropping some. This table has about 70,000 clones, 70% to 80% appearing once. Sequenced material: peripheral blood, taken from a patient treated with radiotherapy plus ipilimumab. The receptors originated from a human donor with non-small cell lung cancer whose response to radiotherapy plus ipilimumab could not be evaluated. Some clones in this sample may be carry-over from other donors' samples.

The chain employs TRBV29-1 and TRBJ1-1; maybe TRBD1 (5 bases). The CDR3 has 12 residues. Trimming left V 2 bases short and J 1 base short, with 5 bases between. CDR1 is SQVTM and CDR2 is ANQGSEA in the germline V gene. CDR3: CSVEQGNTEAFF. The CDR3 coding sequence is TGCAGCGTTGAACAGGGGAACACTGAAGCTTTCTTT.

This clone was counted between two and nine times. In DNA, the CDR3 is TGTGCCAGCAGCCAAGCTGTAGCGGGGTCCACAGATACGCAGTATTTT. Translation gives CASSQAVAGSTDTQYF. The chain has TRBV4-2 and TRBJ2-3; 8 nucleotides agree with TRBD2. The CDR3 is made up of 16 amino acids. Per the germline V gene, CDR1 is LGHNA and CDR2 is YNFKEQ. Trimming at V came to 1 base and at J to 2 bases, leaving 5 bases not matched to a gene.

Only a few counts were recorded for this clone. The CDR3: CASSTTGGNHYGYTF. CDR3 DNA sequence: TGTGCCAGTAGCACCACAGGGGGCAATCACTATGGCTACACCTTC. The rearrangement links TRBV19 to TRBJ1-2; 9 nucleotides agree with TRBD1. Germline trimming cut 6 bases from V and 3 bases from J; bases unmatched to any gene: 8. The CDR3 has 15 residues. The germline V gene has CDR1 LNHDA and CDR2 SQIVND (reference sequence).

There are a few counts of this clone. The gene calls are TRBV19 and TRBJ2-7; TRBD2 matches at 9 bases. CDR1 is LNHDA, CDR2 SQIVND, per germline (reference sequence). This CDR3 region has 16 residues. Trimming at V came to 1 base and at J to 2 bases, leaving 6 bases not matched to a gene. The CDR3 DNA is TGTGCCAGTAGTATAGGGTCTAGCGGGGCGACCTACGAGCAGTACTTC. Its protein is CASSIGSSGATYEQYF.

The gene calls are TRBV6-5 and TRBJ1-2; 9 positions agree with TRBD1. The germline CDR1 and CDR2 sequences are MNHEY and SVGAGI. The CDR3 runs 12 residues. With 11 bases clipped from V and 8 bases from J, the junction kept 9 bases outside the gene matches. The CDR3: CAANRGQRGYTF. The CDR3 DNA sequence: TGTGCCGCCAACAGGGGGCAGAGGGGCTACACCTTC.

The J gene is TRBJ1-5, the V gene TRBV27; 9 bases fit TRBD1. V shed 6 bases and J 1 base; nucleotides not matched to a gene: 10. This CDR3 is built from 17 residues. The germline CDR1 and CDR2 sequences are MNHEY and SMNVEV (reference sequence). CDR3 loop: CASRPLGQGESNQPQHF. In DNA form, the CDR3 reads TGTGCCAGCAGACCGTTGGGACAGGGAGAGAGCAATCAGCCCCAGCATTTT.

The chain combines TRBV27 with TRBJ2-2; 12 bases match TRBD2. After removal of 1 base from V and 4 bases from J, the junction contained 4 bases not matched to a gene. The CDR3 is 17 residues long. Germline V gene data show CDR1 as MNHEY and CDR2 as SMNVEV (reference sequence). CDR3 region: CASSLFLAGGLTGELFF. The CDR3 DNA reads TGTGCCAGCAGTTTATTCCTAGCGGGGGGGCTCACCGGGGAGCTGTTTTTT.

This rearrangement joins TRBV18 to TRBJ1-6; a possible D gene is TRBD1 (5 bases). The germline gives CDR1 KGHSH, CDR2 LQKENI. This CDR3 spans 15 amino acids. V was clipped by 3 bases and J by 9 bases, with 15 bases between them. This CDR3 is CASSPRGEGGSPLHF. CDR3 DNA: TGTGCCAGCTCACCCCGGGGGGAAGGAGGTTCACCCCTCCACTTT.

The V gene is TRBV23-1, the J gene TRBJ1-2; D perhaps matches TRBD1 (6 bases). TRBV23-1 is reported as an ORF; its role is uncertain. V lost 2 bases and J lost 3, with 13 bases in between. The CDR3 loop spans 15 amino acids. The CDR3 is CASSQHRAVHYGYTF. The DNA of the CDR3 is TGCGCCAGCAGTCAACACAGGGCAGTTCACTATGGCTACACCTTC.

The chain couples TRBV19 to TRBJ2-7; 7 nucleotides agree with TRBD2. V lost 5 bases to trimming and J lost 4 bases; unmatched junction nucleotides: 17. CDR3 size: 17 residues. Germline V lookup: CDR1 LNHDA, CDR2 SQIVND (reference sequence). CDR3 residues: CASSPNSGPGRWYEQYF. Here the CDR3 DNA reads TGTGCCAGTAGTCCTAATAGCGGGCCGGGGCGCTGGTACGAGCAGTACTTC. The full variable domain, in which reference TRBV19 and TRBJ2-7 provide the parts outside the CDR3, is DGGITQSPKYLFRKEGQNVTLSCEQNLNHDAMYWYRQDPGQGLRLIYYSQIVNDFQKGDIAEGYSVSREKKESFPLTVTSAQKNPTAFYLCASSPNSGPGRWYEQYFGPGTRLTVT.

The DNA for the CDR3 is TGCGCCAGCAGCCCGTCGGGGACTAGCGGGGCACTTTACAATGAGCAGTTCTTC. It codes for CASSPSGTSGALYNEQFF. This chain uses TRBV4-1 with TRBJ2-1; 13 bases align to TRBD2. The CDR3 contains 18 residues. Looked up from germline, CDR1 is MGHRA and CDR2 is YSYEKL. V lost 4 bases and J lost 4; bases outside the gene matches: 10.

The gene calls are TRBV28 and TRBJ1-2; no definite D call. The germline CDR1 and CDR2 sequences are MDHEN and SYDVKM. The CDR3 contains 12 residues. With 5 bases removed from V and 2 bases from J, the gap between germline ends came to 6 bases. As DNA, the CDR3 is TGTGCCAGCAGTCCTCTAAACTATGGCTACACCTTC. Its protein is CASSPLNYGYTF.

Written as DNA, the CDR3 is TGTGCCAGCAGAGGGGGTTCTACAGGCGCGGCCTACGAGCAGTACTTC. Protein sequence: CASRGGSTGAAYEQYF. The V call is TRBV2, the J call TRBJ2-7; D perhaps matches TRBD1 (6 bases). CDR3 length: 16 residues. The germline V gene has CDR1 SNHLY and CDR2 FYNNEI. V was cut by 6 bases and J by 2 bases, with 20 bases left in between. Based on the CDR3 plus reference TRBV2 and TRBJ2-7, the full variable domain is EPEVTQTPSHQVTQMGQEVILRCVPISNHLYFYWYRQILGQKVEFLVSFYNNEISEKSEIFDDQFSVERPDGSNFTLKIRSTKLEDSAMYFCASRGGSTGAAYEQYFGPGTRLTVT.

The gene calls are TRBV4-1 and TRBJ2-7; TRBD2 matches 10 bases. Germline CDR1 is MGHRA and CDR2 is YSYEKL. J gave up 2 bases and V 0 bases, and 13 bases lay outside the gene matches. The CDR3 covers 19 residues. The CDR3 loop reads CASSQEIMLAGAGAYEQYF. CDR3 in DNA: TGCGCCAGCAGCCAAGAAATTATGCTAGCGGGGGCCGGGGCCTACGAGCAGTACTTC.

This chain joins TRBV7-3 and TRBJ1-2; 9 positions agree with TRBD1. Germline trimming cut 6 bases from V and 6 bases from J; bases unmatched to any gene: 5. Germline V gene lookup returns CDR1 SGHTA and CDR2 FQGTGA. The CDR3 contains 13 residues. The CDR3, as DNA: TGTGCCAGCAGTCAGGGACAGGGAGATGGCTACACCTTC. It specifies CASSQGQGDGYTF.

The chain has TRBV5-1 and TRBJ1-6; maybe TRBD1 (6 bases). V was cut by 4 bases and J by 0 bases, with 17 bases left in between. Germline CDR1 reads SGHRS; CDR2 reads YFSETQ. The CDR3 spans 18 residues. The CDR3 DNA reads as TGCGCCAGCAGCGAGACACCGGGACAAAGCTCCTATAATTCACCCCTCCACTTT. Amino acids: CASSETPGQSSYNSPLHF.

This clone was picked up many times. DNA for the CDR3: TGTGCCAGCAGCTTAGGTTGGGGGGGCACTGAAGCTTTCTTT. This sequence encodes CASSLGWGGTEAFF. This chain joins TRBV7-2 and TRBJ1-1; D is perhaps TRBD1 (5 bases). The CDR3 contains 14 residues. V was pared by 1 base and J by 4 bases, with 10 bases between. From germline, CDR1 is SGHTA and CDR2 FQGNSA.

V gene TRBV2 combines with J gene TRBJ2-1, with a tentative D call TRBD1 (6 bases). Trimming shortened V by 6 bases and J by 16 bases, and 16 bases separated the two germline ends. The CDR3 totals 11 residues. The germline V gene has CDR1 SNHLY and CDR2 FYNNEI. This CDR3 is CASRVQGHIFF. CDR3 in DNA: TGTGCCAGCAGGGTACAGGGCCACATTTTCTTC.

The CDR3 sequence: CSVEPSTDTQYF. CDR3 sequence (DNA): TGCAGCGTTGAACCAAGCACAGATACGCAGTATTTT. The J gene is TRBJ2-3, the V gene TRBV29-1; D is unresolved. The CDR3 sequence is 12 residues long. The germline gives CDR1 SQVTM, CDR2 ANQGSEA. Trimming shortened V by 2 bases and J by 0 bases, and 3 bases separated the two germline ends.

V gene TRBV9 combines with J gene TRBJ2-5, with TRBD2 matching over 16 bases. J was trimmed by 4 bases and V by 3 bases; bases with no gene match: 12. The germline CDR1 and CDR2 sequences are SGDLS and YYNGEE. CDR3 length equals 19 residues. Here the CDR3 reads CASSDGTSGGALVTETQYF. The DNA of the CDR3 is TGTGCCAGCAGCGATGGGACTAGCGGGGGGGCCCTCGTAACAGAGACCCAGTACTTC.